These T cell receptor beta chains were read from a single sample in a study of cytomegalovirus exposure and HLA in healthy donors. Some clones are missing from TCRdb's copy, which holds only in-frame ones; the method was immunoSEQ multiplex PCR. The sample includes 95,000 or so clones, 81% of them seen just once. What was sequenced was PBMCs. Receptor source: a woman between 65 and 79 years old in good health and CMV-seropositive. The CDR3 runs from the conserved cysteine through the conserved F or W. A D gene is named only where the DNA matches it firmly. Clone size is shown for a subset of rows, as once, few, many or a class of expanded clone.

NA	TRBV6-4	TRBJ1-1	14	NA	TGTGCCAGTTCGACGGACAGTATGAACACTGAAGCTTTCTTT	CASSTDSMNTEAFF
TRBD2	TRBV6-5	TRBJ2-7	15	NA	TGTGCCAGCAGTACCACCCGGGGCGGGAGGGGAAAGAAGTACTTC	CASSTTRGGRGKKYF
NA	TRBV25-1	TRBJ1-1	14	NA	TGTGCCAGCAGTGAGGGATTAAGGACTATTGAAGCTTTCTTT	CASSEGLRTIEAFF
NA	TRBV14	TRBJ2-7	14	NA	TGTGCCAGGGTGATCCTCGCCGATAGCGGCGAGCAGTACTTC	CARVILADSGEQYF
TRBD2	TRBV29-1	TRBJ2-1	14	NA	TGCAGCGTTGAATCCAGCGGGAGGGGAAATGAGCAGTTCTTC	CSVESSGRGNEQFF
NA	TRBV7-3	TRBJ2-3	15	NA	TGTGCCAGCAGCTTAGGAGGGCGAAACACAGATACGCAGTATTTT	CASSLGGRNTDTQYF
NA	TRBV19	TRBJ1-5	16	once	TGTGCCAGTAGTTCGTGGTCAGGTGATAGCAATCAGCCCCAGCATTTT	CASSSWSGDSNQPQHF
NA	TRBV6-6	TRBJ2-7	12	NA	TGTGCCACCTCCCAGACAGCCTACGAGCAGTACTTC	CATSQTAYEQYF
TRBD1	TRBV7-9	TRBJ1-2	13	NA	TGTGCCAGCAGTAGGGACAGGGACTATGGCTACACCTTC	CASSRDRDYGYTF
NA	TRBV7-2	TRBJ1-3	14	NA	TGTGCCAGCAGGCTTAGCCCCGCCGAGGACACCATATATTTT	CASRLSPAEDTIYF
NA	TRBV7-2	TRBJ1-1	14	NA	TGTGCCAGCAGCTTTTCAGGGATTTCGACTGAAGCTTTCTTT	CASSFSGISTEAFF
NA	TRBV5-1	TRBJ2-3	13	NA	TGCGCCAGCAGCTTTATTGTGACAGATACGCAGTATTTT	CASSFIVTDTQYF
NA	TRBV9	TRBJ1-3	15	NA	TGTGCCAGCAGCGTAGGAGGGAAGGCTGGAAACACCATATATTTT	CASSVGGKAGNTIYF
NA	TRBV29-1	TRBJ2-3	13	NA	TGCAGCGTCTACAGCGGGACATTAGATACGCAGTATTTT	CSVYSGTLDTQYF
NA	TRBV5-1	TRBJ2-3	15	NA	TGCGCCAGCAGCTGGGTAGCGGCTAGCACAGATACGCAGTATTTT	CASSWVAASTDTQYF
TRBD2	TRBV6-6	TRBJ2-5	16	NA	TGTGCCAGCAGTTTTGGTAGCGGGAGTGGGTTTGAGACCCAGTACTTC	CASSFGSGSGFETQYF
TRBD2	TRBV13	TRBJ2-5	16	NA	TGTGCCAGCAGCTCAAGGACTAGCGGGACCCAAGAGACCCAGTACTTC	CASSSRTSGTQETQYF
TRBD2	TRBV4-1	TRBJ2-7	13	NA	TGCGCCAGCAGCCAAGGTCGGGAGGGGAAGGAGTACTTC	CASSQGREGKEYF
NA	TRBV6-5	TRBJ2-5	14	NA	TGTGCCAGCAGTTACACCCAGGGGGGCGAGACCCAGTACTTC	CASSYTQGGETQYF
NA	TRBV30	TRBJ1-2	14	once	TGTGCCTGGAGTGTACTTGGCGCAGGCTATGGCTACACCTTC	CAWSVLGAGYGYTF
NA	TRBV18	TRBJ2-7	15	NA	TGTGCCAGCTCACCCCAGGGCCAGGTTACCTACGAGCAGTACTTC	CASSPQGQVTYEQYF
TRBD2	TRBV19	TRBJ2-3	15	NA	TGTGCCAGTAGTAATAGCGGGAGGGCAACAGATACGCAGTATTTT	CASSNSGRATDTQYF